Below are 14 T cell receptor beta chains sequenced from a single sample in a study of PD-1 blockade in classical Hodgkin lymphoma. Each and every patient relapsed after autologous stem cell transplantation, and patients got differing brentuximab vedotin exposure. Some clones are missing from TCRdb's copy, which holds only in-frame ones; the method was immunoSEQ multiplex PCR. This table holds 50,000 or so clones, over 60% found once. The sequenced sample was peripheral blood mononuclear cells (PBMCs), obtained before the second cycle of nivolumab. The receptor source for this set is a human donor with classical Hodgkin lymphoma.

This chain connects TRBV6-1 to TRBJ2-7; the D gene is possibly TRBD1 (5 bases). V lost 3 bases to trimming and J lost 4 bases, with 7 bases between them. The CDR3 runs 12 residues. The germline V gene has CDR1 MNHNS and CDR2 SASEGT. CDR3 protein: CASSDRVYEQYF. CDR3 nucleotides: TGTGCCAGCAGTGACAGGGTGTACGAGCAGTACTTC.

V is TRBV7-2 and J is TRBJ1-1, with no clear D. CDR3 length equals 13 residues. Germline CDR1 reads SGHTA; CDR2 reads FQGNSA. With 4 bases removed from V and 5 bases from J, the gap between germline ends came to 11 bases. CDR3 region: CASSWKRGTEAFF. The CDR3 DNA is TGTGCCAGCAGCTGGAAGAGAGGGACTGAAGCTTTCTTT.

The CDR3 DNA is TGTGCCAGTAGTGACCGGGACAGGATCGACGAGCAGTACTTC. Translated: CASSDRDRIDEQYF. This chain connects TRBV19 to TRBJ2-7, with 8 nucleotides matching TRBD1. Germline V CDR1 and CDR2: LNHDA, SQIVND (reference sequence). The ends lost 5 bases at V and 5 bases at J; junction bases unmatched: 8. CDR3 length equals 14 residues.

The chain combines TRBV6-5 with TRBJ1-1; no reliable D call. Trimming removed 5 bases at V and 2 bases at J, with 12 bases between. Per germline, CDR1 MNHEY and CDR2 SVGAGI. The CDR3 consists of 14 residues. The CDR3 spells CASSPPDINTEAFF. The CDR3 DNA reads as TGTGCCAGCAGTCCCCCGGATATTAACACTGAAGCTTTCTTT.

This clone occurred a few times. The rearrangement joins TRBV6-6 to TRBJ2-7; the D is unclear. This CDR3 has 15 residues. V lost 1 base to trimming and J lost 0 bases, with 10 bases between them. Germline V gene lookup returns CDR1 MNHNY and CDR2 SVGAGI (reference sequence). Here the CDR3 DNA reads TGTGCCAGCAGTTACTTGACCGTGAGCTCCTACGAGCAGTACTTC. Amino acids: CASSYLTVSSYEQYF.

The chain recombines TRBV2 with TRBJ2-7, with 9 bases identical to TRBD1. J lost 7 bases, V lost 1 base, and 14 bases had no gene match. CDR3 size: 17 residues. Germline lookup yields CDR1 SNHLY and CDR2 FYNNEI. CDR3 bases: TGTGCCAGCAGTGAAGTTCCGTCCGGGACAGGGTTGTTTGAGCAGTACTTC. This encodes CASSEVPSGTGLFEQYF.

J is TRBJ2-7 and V is TRBV5-1, with 10 bases aligning to TRBD2. Germline CDR1 and CDR2: SGHRS and YFSETQ. The CDR3 is 15 amino acids. With V trimmed by 4 bases and J by 2 bases, 6 bases remained unmatched. The DNA for the CDR3 is TGCGCCAGCAGCCCCGGACTAGCGGCTACCTACGAGCAGTACTTC. Amino acid sequence: CASSPGLAATYEQYF.

The gene calls are TRBV6-6 and TRBJ2-7, with TRBD1 as a possible D gene (5 bases). CDR3 length: 12 amino acids. Per the germline V gene, CDR1 is MNHNY and CDR2 is SVGAGI (reference sequence). V lost 2 bases, J lost 12 bases, and 14 bases lay in between. CDR3: CASSYADNRRYF. DNA of the CDR3: TGTGCCAGCAGTTACGCGGACAACAGGCGGTACTTC.

This clone has just a few counts. The V gene is TRBV21-1, the J gene TRBJ2-3; TRBD2 reflects the table's D call only, with no check against the DNA. TRBV21-1 is marked as a pseudogene. The CDR3 totals 19 residues. CDR3: CASSKGGQGPPTSPDTQYF. The CDR3 DNA sequence: TGTGCCAGCAGCAAAGGGGGACAAGGACCTCCGACTAGCCCAGATACGCAGTATTTT.

The chain uses TRBV11-3 and TRBJ2-3, with TRBD2 identical over 7 bases. Germline CDR1 reads SGHNT; CDR2 reads YENEEA. V gave up 1 base and J gave up 4 bases; unmatched junction bases: 5. This CDR3 comprises 15 residues. CDR3 region: CASSLGWLAADTQYF. The CDR3 nucleotides read TGTGCCAGCAGCTTAGGTTGGCTAGCGGCAGATACGCAGTATTTT.

This clone was counted only a few times. This chain connects TRBV2 to TRBJ2-7; 8 nucleotides align to TRBD1. Germline trimming cut 6 bases from V and 0 bases from J; bases unmatched to any gene: 1. The CDR3 length is 13 residues. Germline CDR1 is SNHLY and CDR2 is FYNNEI. CDR3 nucleotides: TGTGCCAGCAGGGGGACAGGCTCCTACGAGCAGTACTTC. It encodes CASRGTGSYEQYF.

The chain joins TRBV7-2 to TRBJ1-5, with D perhaps TRBD1 (6 bases). Looked up from germline, CDR1 is SGHTA and CDR2 is FQGNSA. This CDR3 comprises 16 residues. Trimming took off 0 bases at V and 0 bases at J, with 9 bases between the two ends. Here the CDR3 reads CASSLAGHYSNQPQHF. As DNA, the CDR3 is TGTGCCAGCAGCTTAGCGGGACATTATAGCAATCAGCCCCAGCATTTT.

This sequence joins TRBV7-9 and TRBJ2-2; D gene ambiguous. The ends were cut back, 1 base at V and 1 base at J, with 4 bases in the middle. The germline V gene encodes CDR1 SEHNR and CDR2 FQNEAQ (reference sequence). The CDR3 is 14 residues long. CDR3 coding DNA: TGTGCCAGCAGCTTAGTAGTGAACACCGGGGAGCTGTTTTTT. Its protein is CASSLVVNTGELFF.

This clone occurred a few times. The rearrangement uses TRBV4-2 and TRBJ1-2; possibly TRBD1 for D (5 bases). The V gene lost 5 bases and the J gene lost 8 bases, with 21 bases spanning the gap. Per the germline V gene, CDR1 is LGHNA and CDR2 is YNFKEQ. This CDR3 contains 15 residues. The DNA of the CDR3 is TGTGCCAGCAGCTGGGGGTCTGGGGGATCTGGGGGCTACACCTTC. It translates to CASSWGSGGSGGYTF.